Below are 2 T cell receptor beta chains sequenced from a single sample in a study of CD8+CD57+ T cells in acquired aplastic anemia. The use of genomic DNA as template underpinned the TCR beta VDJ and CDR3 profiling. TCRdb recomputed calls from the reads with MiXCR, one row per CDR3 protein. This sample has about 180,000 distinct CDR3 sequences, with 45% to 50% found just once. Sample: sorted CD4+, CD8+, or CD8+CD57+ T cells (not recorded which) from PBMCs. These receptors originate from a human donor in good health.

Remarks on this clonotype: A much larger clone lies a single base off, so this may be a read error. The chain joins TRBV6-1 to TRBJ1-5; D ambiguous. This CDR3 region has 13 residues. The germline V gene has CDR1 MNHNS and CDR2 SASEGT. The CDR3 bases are TGTACCAGCATGGACCTCTTCAATCAGCCCCAGCATTTT. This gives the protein CTSMDLFNQPQHF.

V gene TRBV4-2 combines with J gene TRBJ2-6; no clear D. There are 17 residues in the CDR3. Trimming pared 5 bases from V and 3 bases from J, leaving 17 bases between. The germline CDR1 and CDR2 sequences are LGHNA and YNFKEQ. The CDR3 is CASSGSGVGGGANVLTF. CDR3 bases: TGTGCCAGCAGCGGATCTGGGGTGGGTGGTGGGGCCAACGTCCTGACTTTC.